Below, 10 T cell receptor beta chains from the same sample are listed, as sequenced in a study of read filtering for tumor transcriptome and immune sequencing. From 300 to 400 ng of RNA, a library with molecular barcoded alpha/delta and beta/gamma adaptors was made. MiXCR was run by TCRdb on the reads, yielding one entry per CDR3 protein. This sample has tens of thousands of distinct CDR3 sequences; 15% to 20% occur once, and the top ten carry approximately 10%. Material for sequencing was a population of CD138-negative cells sorted from bone marrow. The receptor set was obtained from a donor at least 40 years old with multiple myeloma.

This clonotype was seen ten or more times. CDR3 amino acids: CASSLGQGNHREQFF. CDR3 DNA: TGCGCCAGCAGCTTGGGACAGGGAAACCACCGGGAGCAGTTCTTC. The chain uses TRBV5-1 and TRBJ2-1, with TRBD1 matching over 7 bases. The CDR3 loop spans 15 amino acids. Germline V gives CDR1 SGHRS, CDR2 YFSETQ. Germline trimming cut 0 bases from V and 10 bases from J; bases unmatched to any gene: 10.

There are many counts of this clonotype. The chain employs TRBV11-2 and TRBJ2-4; D uncertain. From germline, CDR1 is SGHAT and CDR2 FQNNGV. Between the trimmed V and J ends, which lost 1 base and 0 bases, there was a span of 7 bases. The CDR3 totals 15 residues. Here the CDR3 DNA reads TGTGCCAGCAGCTTAGGAGAGCTAGCCAAAAACATTCAGTACTTC. This codes for CASSLGELAKNIQYF. Looking up the rest from reference TRBV11-2 and TRBJ2-4 gives the full variable domain: EAGVAQSPRYKIIEKRQSVAFWCNPISGHATLYWYQQILGQGPKLLIQFQNNGVVDDSQLPKDRFSAERLKGVDSTLKIQPAKLEDSAVYLCASSLGELAKNIQYFGAGTRLSVL.

The chain links TRBV2 to TRBJ2-7; possible D gene TRBD1, 5 bases. Germline V gene lookup returns CDR1 SNHLY and CDR2 FYNNEI. The CDR3 is 13 amino acids. V lost 6 bases and J 6 bases, leaving 15 bases between the germline ends. This chain's CDR3 is CASSETGPGEQYF. Written as DNA, the CDR3 is TGTGCCAGCAGCGAAACAGGTCCGGGCGAGCAGTACTTC.

In this sample, this clonotype turned up many times. V usage is TRBV24-1 and J usage is TRBJ2-1; possible D gene TRBD2, 5 bases. Germline CDR1 KGHDR, CDR2 SFDVKD. Between the trimmed V and J ends, which lost 0 bases and 12 bases, there was a span of 17 bases. This CDR3 comprises 15 residues. The CDR3 bases are TGTGCCACCAGTGATTTGCCTAGCCCGCGGTCCCGGCAGTTCTTC. Amino acid sequence: CATSDLPSPRSRQFF.

In this sample, this clonotype turned up many times. The rearrangement links TRBV11-2 to TRBJ2-5; 7 nucleotides align to TRBD2. The CDR3 is made up of 16 amino acids. The V gene's germline CDR1 is SGHAT and CDR2 FQNNGV. Trimming at V came to 5 bases and at J to 1 base, leaving 10 bases not matched to a gene. This chain's CDR3 is CASSGMGEGIQETQYF. The CDR3 DNA follows: TGTGCCAGCAGCGGGATGGGGGAGGGTATCCAAGAGACCCAGTACTTC.

There are a few counts of this clonotype. The chain has TRBV10-3 and TRBJ1-1; the match to TRBD1 covers 7 bases. CDR3 length: 12 amino acids. Trimming at V came to 5 bases and at J to 8 bases, leaving 5 bases not matched to a gene. CDR1 is ENHRY and CDR2 is SYGVKD in the germline V gene. Written as DNA, the CDR3 is TGTGCCATCAGTCTGACAGGGTTAGAAGCTTTCTTT. Translating it yields CAISLTGLEAFF.

The sample holds many counts of this clonotype. The V and J genes are TRBV7-9 and TRBJ1-5; D ambiguous. V was shortened by 4 bases and J by 4 bases, with 8 bases between the two germline ends. Looked up from germline, CDR1 is SEHNR and CDR2 is FQNEAQ (reference sequence). This CDR3 is built from 13 residues. This chain's CDR3 is CASSSDGNQPQHF. Written as DNA, the CDR3 is TGTGCCAGCAGCTCGGACGGGAATCAGCCCCAGCATTTT.

This clonotype has ten or more counts. The genes are TRBV5-1 and TRBJ2-5, with TRBD2 matching over 8 bases. Per germline, CDR1 SGHRS and CDR2 YFSETQ. The ends lost 4 bases at V and 3 bases at J; junction bases unmatched: 8. The CDR3 runs to 15 residues. The CDR3 coding sequence is TGCGCCAGCAGCCCACGCGGGAGGAGGGAAGAGACCCAGTACTTC. It yields the protein CASSPRGRREETQYF.

This clonotype has only a few counts. The rearrangement joins TRBV20-1 to TRBJ1-5, with TRBD1 matching 9 bases. The CDR3 is 16 residues long. V trimming: 0 bases; J trimming: 4 bases; junction bases outside the gene matches: 7. Germline V gene lookup returns CDR1 DFQATT and CDR2 SNEGSKA (reference sequence). CDR3 nucleotide sequence: TGCAGTGCTAGAGACCTGGACAGGGGTCGGAATCAGCCCCAGCATTTT. Its translation: CSARDLDRGRNQPQHF.

This clonotype has at least ten counts. V gene TRBV20-1 combines with J gene TRBJ1-2, with 8 bases that match TRBD1. V was clipped by 2 bases and J by 4 bases; unmatched bases: 9. The CDR3 is 15 residues long. CDR1 is DFQATT and CDR2 is SNEGSKA in the germline V gene (reference sequence). This chain's CDR3 is CSARPVIGQGYGYTF. CDR3 DNA: TGCAGTGCTAGACCAGTCATTGGACAGGGCTATGGCTACACCTTC.